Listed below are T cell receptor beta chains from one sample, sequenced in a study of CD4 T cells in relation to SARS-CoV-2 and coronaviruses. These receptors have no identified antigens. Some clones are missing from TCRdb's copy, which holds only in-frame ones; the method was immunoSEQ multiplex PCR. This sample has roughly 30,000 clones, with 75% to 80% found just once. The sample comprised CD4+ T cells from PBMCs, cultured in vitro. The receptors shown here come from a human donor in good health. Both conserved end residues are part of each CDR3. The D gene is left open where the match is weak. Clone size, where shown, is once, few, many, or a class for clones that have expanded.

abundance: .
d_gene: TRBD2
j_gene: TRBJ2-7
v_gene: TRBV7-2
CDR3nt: TGTGCCAGCAGCTCCTTAGCGGGAGGGCCCTACGAGCAGTACTTC
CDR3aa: CASSSLAGGPYEQYF

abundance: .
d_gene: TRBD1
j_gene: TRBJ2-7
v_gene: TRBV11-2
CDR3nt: TGTGCCAGCAGCTCCCTCTCGGGGGGACAGGGGATCTACGAGCAGTACTTC
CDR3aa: CASSSLSGGQGIYEQYF

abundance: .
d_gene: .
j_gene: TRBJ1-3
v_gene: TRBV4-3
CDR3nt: TGCGCCAGCAGCCAAGAGTGGACAAATGGAAACACCATATATTTT
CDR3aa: CASSQEWTNGNTIYF

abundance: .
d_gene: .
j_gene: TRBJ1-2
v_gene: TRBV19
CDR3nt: TGTGCCAGTAGTCTAAGCGAGAATTATAACTATGGCTACACCTTC
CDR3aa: CASSLSENYNYGYTF

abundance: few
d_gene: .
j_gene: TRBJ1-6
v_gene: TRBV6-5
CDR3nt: TGTGCCAGCAGTTCCCCCCGCGCGAATTCACCCCTCCACTTT
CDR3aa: CASSSPRANSPLHF

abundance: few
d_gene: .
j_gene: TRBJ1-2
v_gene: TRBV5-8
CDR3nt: TGTGCCAGCAGCGGAAGGCCCTCGTTC
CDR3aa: CASSGRPSF

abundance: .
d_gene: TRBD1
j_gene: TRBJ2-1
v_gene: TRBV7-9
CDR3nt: TGTGCCAGCAGCCAAACCGACAGGGCTGAGCAGTTCTTC
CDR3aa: CASSQTDRAEQFF

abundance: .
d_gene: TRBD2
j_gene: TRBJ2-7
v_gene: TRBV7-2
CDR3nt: TGTGCCAGCAGCCTGACTAGCGGGGGGGCCTACGAGCAGTACTTC
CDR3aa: CASSLTSGGAYEQYF

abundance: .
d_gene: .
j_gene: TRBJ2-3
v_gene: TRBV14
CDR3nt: TGTGCCAGCAGCCATTGGGGGAGGTCAGATACGCAGTATTTT
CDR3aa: CASSHWGRSDTQYF

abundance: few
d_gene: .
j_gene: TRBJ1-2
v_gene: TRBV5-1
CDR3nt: TGCGCCAGCAGCTTGGCCAGGGGACCCCTTAACTATGGCTACACCTTC
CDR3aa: CASSLARGPLNYGYTF

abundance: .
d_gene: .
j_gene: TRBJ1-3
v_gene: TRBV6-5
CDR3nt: TGTGCCAGTGTGGGGGCTGGAAACACCATATATTTT
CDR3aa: CASVGAGNTIYF

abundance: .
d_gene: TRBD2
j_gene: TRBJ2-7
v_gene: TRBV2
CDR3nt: TGTGCCAGCAGAGGACTAGCGGGGGGACCTATCCGATACTTC
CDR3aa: CASRGLAGGPIRYF

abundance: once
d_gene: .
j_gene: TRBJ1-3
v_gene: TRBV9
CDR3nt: TGTGCCAGCAGCGTAGCCGTAGGGGTAGGGAACACCATATATTTT
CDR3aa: CASSVAVGVGNTIYF

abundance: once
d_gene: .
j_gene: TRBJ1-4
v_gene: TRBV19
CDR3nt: TGTGCCAGTAGTATACAGGATGGGAATGAAAAACTGTTTTTT
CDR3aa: CASSIQDGNEKLFF

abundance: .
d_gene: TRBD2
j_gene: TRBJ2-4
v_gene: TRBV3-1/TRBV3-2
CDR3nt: TGTGCCAGCAGCCAAGTTACTAGCGGGAGCGGTGCGGGGCCCGGAAACATTCAGTACTTC
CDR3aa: CASSQVTSGSGAGPGNIQYF

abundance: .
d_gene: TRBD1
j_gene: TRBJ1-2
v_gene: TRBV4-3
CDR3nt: TGCGCCAGCAGCCCGGGGGGAGGGGGCCACTATGGCTACACCTTC
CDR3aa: CASSPGGGGHYGYTF

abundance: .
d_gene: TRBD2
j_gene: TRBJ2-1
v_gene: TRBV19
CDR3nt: TGTGCCAGTACCGAGACTAGCGGCCCTAACTACAATGAGCAGTTCTTC
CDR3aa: CASTETSGPNYNEQFF

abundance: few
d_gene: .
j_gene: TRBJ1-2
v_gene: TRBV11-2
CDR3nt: TGTGCCAGCAGCTCTCTCGGGCCGACTTCCTATGGCTACACCTTC
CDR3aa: CASSSLGPTSYGYTF

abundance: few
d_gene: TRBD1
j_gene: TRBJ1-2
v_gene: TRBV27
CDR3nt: TGTGCCACCGCACCGGGACAGGGTGCCGGCTACACCTTC
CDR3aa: CATAPGQGAGYTF

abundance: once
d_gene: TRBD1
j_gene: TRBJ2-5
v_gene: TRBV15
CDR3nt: TGTGCCACCAGCAGAGACCGGACAGGGTTCGAGACCCAGTACTTC
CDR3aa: CATSRDRTGFETQYF

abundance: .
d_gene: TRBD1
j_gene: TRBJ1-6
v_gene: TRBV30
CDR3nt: TGTGCCTGGAGTTGGGCAGGGACAGGGGGTGTTAATTCACCCCTCCACTTT
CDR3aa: CAWSWAGTGGVNSPLHF

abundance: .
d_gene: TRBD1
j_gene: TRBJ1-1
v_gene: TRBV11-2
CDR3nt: TGTGCCAGCAGCTTACACCACCCGGGACAGGGGAACACTGAAGCTTTCTTT
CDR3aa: CASSLHHPGQGNTEAFF

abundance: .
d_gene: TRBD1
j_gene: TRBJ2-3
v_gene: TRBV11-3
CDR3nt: TGTGCCAGCAGCTTAGGCCGGACAGGAATCACAGATACGCAGTATTTT
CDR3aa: CASSLGRTGITDTQYF

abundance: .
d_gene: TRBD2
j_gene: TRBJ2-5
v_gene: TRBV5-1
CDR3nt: TGCGCCAGCAGCTTGAATGCGCGGGAGGCCGCGGAGACCCAGTACTTC
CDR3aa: CASSLNAREAAETQYF

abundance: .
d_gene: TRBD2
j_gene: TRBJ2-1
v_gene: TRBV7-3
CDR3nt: TGTGCCAGCAGCTTAACTAGCGGGAGGGTAAAAAATGAGCAGTTCTTC
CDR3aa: CASSLTSGRVKNEQFF

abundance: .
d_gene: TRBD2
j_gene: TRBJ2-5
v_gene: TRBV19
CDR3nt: TGTGCCAGTAGTATTCGGGGGACTAGCGGGAGTTTTCAAGAGACCCAGTACTTC
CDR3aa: CASSIRGTSGSFQETQYF

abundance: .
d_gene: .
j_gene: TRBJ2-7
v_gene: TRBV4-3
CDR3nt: TGCGCCAGCAGCCAAGATCCGGGTGTTGCCTACGAGCAGTACTTC
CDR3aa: CASSQDPGVAYEQYF

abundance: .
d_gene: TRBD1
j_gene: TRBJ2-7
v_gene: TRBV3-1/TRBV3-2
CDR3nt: TGTGCCAGCAGCCAGGGGACAGGGCCCTACGAGCAGTACTTC
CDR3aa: CASSQGTGPYEQYF

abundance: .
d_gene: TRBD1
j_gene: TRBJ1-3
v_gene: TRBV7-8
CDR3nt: TGTGCCAGCAGCTTCGACAGGGGATCCCCTGGAAACACCATATATTTT
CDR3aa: CASSFDRGSPGNTIYF

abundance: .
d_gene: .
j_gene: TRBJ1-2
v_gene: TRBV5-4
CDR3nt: TGTGCCAGCAGCTTGGCTCAGGGACTTAACTATGGCTACACCTTC
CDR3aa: CASSLAQGLNYGYTF

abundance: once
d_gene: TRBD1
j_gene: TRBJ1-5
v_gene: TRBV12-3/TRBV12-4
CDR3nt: TGTGCCAGCAGTTTAGGGGCAGGGGGGCCCCAGCATTTT
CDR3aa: CASSLGAGGPQHF

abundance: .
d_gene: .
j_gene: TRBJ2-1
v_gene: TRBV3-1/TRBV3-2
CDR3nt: TGTGCCAGCGGGGGGAGCTCCTACAATGAGCAGTTCTTC
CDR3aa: CASGGSSYNEQFF

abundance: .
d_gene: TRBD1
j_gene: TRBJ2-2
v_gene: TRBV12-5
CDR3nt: TGTGCTAGTGGTTTGGTGATACAGGGGGCTGGCACCGGGGAGCTGTTTTTT
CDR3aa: CASGLVIQGAGTGELFF

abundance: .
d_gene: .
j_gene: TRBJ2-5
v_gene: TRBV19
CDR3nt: TGTGCCAGTAGTATCTCCTCAGGGGGGATCGGGCAAGAGACCCAGTACTTC
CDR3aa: CASSISSGGIGQETQYF

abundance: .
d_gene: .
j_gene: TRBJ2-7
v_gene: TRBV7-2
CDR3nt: TGTGCCAGCAGCTTAGAGCACCTTGGCCCCTACGAGCAGTACTTC
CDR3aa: CASSLEHLGPYEQYF

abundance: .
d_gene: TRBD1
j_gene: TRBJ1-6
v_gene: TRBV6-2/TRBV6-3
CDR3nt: TGTGCCAGCAGTAGGGGACAGGAGCGGTTTAATTCACCCCTCCACTTT
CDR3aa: CASSRGQERFNSPLHF

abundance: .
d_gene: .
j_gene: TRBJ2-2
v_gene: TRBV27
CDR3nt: TGTGCCAGCAGTTTTTTGCTCTCGGGATCCGGGGAGCTGTTTTTT
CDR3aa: CASSFLLSGSGELFF

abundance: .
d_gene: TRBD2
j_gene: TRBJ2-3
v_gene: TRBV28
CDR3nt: TGTGCCAGCAGTTCCGGGACTAGCGGGGCAACAGATACGCAGTATTTT
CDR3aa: CASSSGTSGATDTQYF

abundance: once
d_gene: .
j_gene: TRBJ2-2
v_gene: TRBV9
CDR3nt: TGTGCCAGCAGCGTAGTAACGGGTCGAGACACCGGGGAGCTGTTTTTT
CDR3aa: CASSVVTGRDTGELFF

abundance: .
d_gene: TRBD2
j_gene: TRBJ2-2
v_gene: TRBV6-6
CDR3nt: TGTGCCAGCAGGCCCTGGGGTACTAGCGGTCCCGGGGAGCTGTTTTTT
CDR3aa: CASRPWGTSGPGELFF

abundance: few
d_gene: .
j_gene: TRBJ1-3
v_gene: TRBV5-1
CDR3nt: TGCGCCAGCAGCTTATTGGCCGCACCTGGAAACACCATATATTTT
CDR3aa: CASSLLAAPGNTIYF

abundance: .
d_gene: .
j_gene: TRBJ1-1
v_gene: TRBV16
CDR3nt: TGTGCCAGCAGCCTCCGGGGCACTGAAGCTTTCTTT
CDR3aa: CASSLRGTEAFF

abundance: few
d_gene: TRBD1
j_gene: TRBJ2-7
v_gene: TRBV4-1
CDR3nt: TGCGCCAGCAGCCTATCCGGGACAGGTAGCTACGAGCAGTACTTC
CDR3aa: CASSLSGTGSYEQYF

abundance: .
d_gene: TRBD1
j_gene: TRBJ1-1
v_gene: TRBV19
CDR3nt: TGTGCCAGTAGTATAGGCACAGGGGGAGCTTTCTTT
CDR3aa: CASSIGTGGAFF

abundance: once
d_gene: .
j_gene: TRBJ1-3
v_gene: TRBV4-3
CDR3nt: TGCGCCAGCAGCCAAAGCGGCAGGCCCCTCTCTGGAAACACCATATATTTT
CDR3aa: CASSQSGRPLSGNTIYF

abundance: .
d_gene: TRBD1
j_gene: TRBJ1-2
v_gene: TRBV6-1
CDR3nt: TGTGCCAGCAGTGAATTTCCTGGGACAGGGGGCTATGGCTACACCTTC
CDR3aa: CASSEFPGTGGYGYTF

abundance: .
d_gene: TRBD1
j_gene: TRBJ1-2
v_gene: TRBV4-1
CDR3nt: TGCGCCAGCAGCCAAGGGGGGACAGACTTCGGCTACACCTTC
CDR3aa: CASSQGGTDFGYTF

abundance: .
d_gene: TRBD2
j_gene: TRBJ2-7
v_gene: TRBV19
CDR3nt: TGTGCCAGTAGCACTGACGGGAGGGAGAGGGTCTACGAGCAGTACTTC
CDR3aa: CASSTDGRERVYEQYF

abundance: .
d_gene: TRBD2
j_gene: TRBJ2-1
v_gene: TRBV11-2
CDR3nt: TGTGCCAGTGGGGGGGGGACTAGCGGATTCAATGAGCAGTTCTTC
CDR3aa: CASGGGTSGFNEQFF

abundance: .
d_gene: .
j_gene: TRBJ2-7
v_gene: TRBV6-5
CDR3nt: TGTGCCAGCGAGGGTTCCGGGAACCACGAGCAGTACTTC
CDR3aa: CASEGSGNHEQYF

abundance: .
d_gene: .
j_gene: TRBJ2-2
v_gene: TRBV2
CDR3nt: TGTGCCAGCAGTGAATGGTATACCGGGGAGCTGTTTTTT
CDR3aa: CASSEWYTGELFF

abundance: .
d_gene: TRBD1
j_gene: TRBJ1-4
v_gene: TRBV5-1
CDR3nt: TGCGCCAGCAGGTTGGCCCCACAGGGGGCTAATGAAAAACTGTTTTTT
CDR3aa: CASRLAPQGANEKLFF

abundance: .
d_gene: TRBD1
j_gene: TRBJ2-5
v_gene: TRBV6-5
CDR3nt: TGTGCCAGCAGTTACTCGGTCAGGGGGCGGGAGACCCAGTACTTC
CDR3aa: CASSYSVRGRETQYF

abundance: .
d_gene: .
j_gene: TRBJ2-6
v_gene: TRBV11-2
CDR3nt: TGTGCCAGCAGCTTAGGTGGGGCCAACGTCCTGACTTTC
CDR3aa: CASSLGGANVLTF

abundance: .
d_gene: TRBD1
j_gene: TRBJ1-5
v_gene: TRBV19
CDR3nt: TGTGCCAGTCGGCCGTCCCGGACAGGGTCCGGGCCCCAGCATTTT
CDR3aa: CASRPSRTGSGPQHF

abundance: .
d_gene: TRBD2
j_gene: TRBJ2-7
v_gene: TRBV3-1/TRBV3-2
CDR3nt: TGTGCCAGCAGCCACAGGGGCGGGAGGTACGAGCAGTACTTC
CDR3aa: CASSHRGGRYEQYF

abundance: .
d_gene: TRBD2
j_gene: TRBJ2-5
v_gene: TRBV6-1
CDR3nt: TGTGCCAGCAGTGAAGCGTTGTCGGCGGGAGTGGAGACCCAGTACTTC
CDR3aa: CASSEALSAGVETQYF